The entry below gives a single T cell receptor beta chain sequence along with its context. Its antigen is not known. The data were produced by immunoSEQ multiplex PCR, yet TCRdb's version contains in-frame clones alone and is incomplete. The table records approximately 76,000 clones, roughly 88% of them present only once. V dropped 2 bases and J dropped 2; count of bases not matched to a gene: 3. CDR3 size: 14 residues. Germline loops: CDR1 SGHDT, CDR2 YYEEEE. This specimen comes from a study of OX40 agonist ivuxolimab in advanced cancers. Overall study results and limits: The investigators did not determine what antigen specificity the expanded peripheral T cells had. Expanded clones were, on average, more numerous among CD8+ T cells than CD4+. The CD4+ and CD8+ T cells in the blood had expanded clonally by week 6 at 0.1 to 3.0 mg/kg.

Sequenced material: CD4+ or CD8+ T cells sorted from blood, taken in a trial of the OX40 agonist ivuxolimab. The chain employs TRBV5-6 and TRBJ2-7; 8 bases are a match to TRBD1. The sequence derives from an adult with an advanced solid tumor such as melanoma, head and neck, liver or kidney cancer. CDR3 region: CASSFRTGTYEQYF. DNA for the CDR3: TGTGCCAGCAGCTTTAGGACAGGGACCTACGAGCAGTACTTC.